The 9 T cell receptor beta chains in this list originate from one sample, sequenced in a study of CD8 T cells in Susac syndrome. With random hexamers, reverse transcription was performed on about 0.5 to 1 ug of RNA. TCRdb re-derived calls from the immunoSEQ multiplex PCR reads in MiXCR, one entry per CDR3 protein. The table has tens of thousands of distinct CDR3 sequences, about 94% seen once. The source material was CD8+ T cells from PBMCs. Source of these receptors: a human donor in good health.

This clonotype was detected only once. The CDR3 bases are TGTGCCAGCAGTTGGGACCCTCGATCCAATGAGCAGTTCTTC. Translation gives CASSWDPRSNEQFF. The chain employs TRBV27 and TRBJ2-1, with D perhaps being TRBD1 or TRBD2 (5 bases each). Germline V CDR1 and CDR2: MNHEY, SMNVEV (reference sequence). The CDR3 is 14 residues long. V dropped 4 bases and J dropped 6 bases, with 13 bases sitting between them.

This clonotype was detected a few times. The chain is built from TRBV7-2 and TRBJ2-1; D unresolved. Germline CDR1 SGHTA, CDR2 FQGNSA. The CDR3 consists of 15 residues. V was pared by 0 bases and J by 2 bases, with 8 bases between. The CDR3 bases are TGTGCCAGCAGCTTAGCTAGCCGGCCCTACAATGAGCAGTTCTTC. Translated: CASSLASRPYNEQFF. Full variable domain (rest looked up from reference TRBV7-2 and TRBJ2-1): GAGVSQSPSNKVTEKGKDVELRCDPISGHTALYWYRQSLGQGLEFLIYFQGNSAPDKSGLPSDRFSAERTGGSVSTLTIQRTQQEDSAVYLCASSLASRPYNEQFFGPGTRLTVL.

This sequence joins TRBV5-6 and TRBJ2-7; TRBD2 might be the D (5 bases). Trimming removed 7 bases at V and 3 bases at J, with 17 bases between. The germline V gene encodes CDR1 SGHDT and CDR2 YYEEEE. The CDR3 covers 14 residues. Here the CDR3 DNA reads TGTGCCAGCGGACTTGAGGGTAGGGACTACGAGCAGTACGTC. It is translated as CASGLEGRDYEQYV.

The chain joins TRBV15 to TRBJ2-5, with 9 bases fitting TRBD1. Germline loops: CDR1 LNHNV, CDR2 YYDKDF (reference sequence). V shed 2 bases and J 5 bases; nucleotides not matched to a gene: 12. This CDR3 spans 17 amino acids. The CDR3 sequence is CATSRNDRGVTLETQYF. For the CDR3, the DNA is TGTGCCACCAGCAGAAATGACAGGGGGGTGACCTTGGAGACCCAGTACTTC.

The gene calls are TRBV2 and TRBJ2-1; D might be TRBD2 (7 bases). Germline CDR1 is SNHLY and CDR2 is FYNNEI. This CDR3 has 10 amino acids. In nucleotides, the CDR3 is TGTGCTGATCGGGGGGCTACGAAGTTCTTC. The encoded protein is CADRGATKFF.

The chain combines TRBV4-1 with TRBJ2-1, with 9 nucleotides matching TRBD2. This CDR3 has 19 residues. Germline CDR1 reads MGHRA; CDR2 reads YSYEKL. Losses at the gene ends were 0 bases for V and 3 bases for J; bases not matched to a gene: 12. The DNA for the CDR3 is TGCGCCAGCAGCCAAGAGAGGAGGGCTAGCGGGGCCTACTACAATGAGCAGTTCTTC. It encodes CASSQERRASGAYYNEQFF.

The chain joins TRBV28 to TRBJ1-1; D gene ambiguous. Germline V gene sequence: CDR1 MDHEN, CDR2 SYDVKM. The length of the CDR3 is 12 residues. The germline V and J ends were trimmed by 2 bases and 7 bases, with 8 bases remaining between them. The DNA of the CDR3 is TGTGCCAGCAGTTTAGATAAGAGTGAAGCTTTCTTT. Amino acid sequence: CASSLDKSEAFF. Variable domain in full (rest from reference TRBV28 and TRBJ1-1): DVKVTQSSRYLVKRTGEKVFLECVQDMDHENMFWYRQDPGLGLRLIYFSYDVKMKEKGDIPEGYSVSREKKERFSLILESASTNQTSMYLCASSLDKSEAFFGQGTRLTVV.

The chain employs TRBV9 and TRBJ2-2; a weak D match, TRBD2 (5 bases). Trimming cost V 1 base and J 4 bases, with 14 bases left between them. The CDR3 contains 16 residues. Germline V gene sequence: CDR1 SGDLS, CDR2 YYNGEE. This CDR3 is CASSVSGSRATGELFF. The CDR3 nucleotides read TGTGCCAGCAGCGTATCGGGGTCGCGTGCCACCGGGGAGCTGTTTTTT.

The V gene is TRBV9, the J gene TRBJ2-1; 7 bases fit TRBD1. The CDR3 length is 14 residues. Unmatched junction bases numbered 8, after V lost 2 bases and J lost 9 bases. Germline V gene lookup returns CDR1 SGDLS and CDR2 YYNGEE. The CDR3 region is CASSVEGAWGEQFF. CDR3 sequence (DNA): TGTGCCAGCAGCGTTGAGGGGGCGTGGGGTGAGCAGTTCTTC.